This T cell receptor beta chain originates from a study of T-cell reconstitution after alpha-beta-depleted transplantation in children. Findings and limits, study-wide: T-cell counts and diversity at one year following transplant were attributed mainly to newly produced T cells. Recipient T cells and thymic progenitors that survived were the source of the high TCRbeta diversity seen at day 60 in some patients. Reportedly, alpha-beta T cells present about two months post-transplant originated from several hundred expanded clones of graft origin.

Using unique molecular identifiers, the investigators prepared the TCRbeta library. TCRdb re-called the PCR reads with MiXCR, one entry per CDR3 protein. The profile shows around 300,000 distinct CDR3 sequences, 10% of them singletons. Germline CDR1 and CDR2: SQVTM and ANQGSEA. V lost 6 bases, J lost 0 bases, and 9 bases lay in between. The CDR3 is made up of 13 amino acids. This clonotype came up many times. What it binds is unknown. The specimen was PBMCs, collected before TCRalphabeta/CD19-depleted stem cell transplant. The receptor's source is a boy in the first two years of life with acute myeloid leukemia, due to receive a stem cell transplant. This rearrangement joins TRBV29-1 to TRBJ2-4; D gene uncertain. The CDR3 coding sequence is TGCAGCGTCGGAGTAGTAGCCAAAAACATTCAGTACTTC. It translates to CSVGVVAKNIQYF.